This T cell receptor beta chain was captured by sequencing in a study of blood T cell repertoires in COVID-19. Study-wide context: Sources were T cells, B-cell-depleted T cells, or PBMCs; the material itself was cDNA or gDNA.

Germline assignment: CDR1 LNHDA and CDR2 SQIVND (reference sequence). The CDR3 sequence is 14 residues long. V was clipped by 6 bases and J by 7 bases; unmatched bases: 8. As originally analysed: Amplification from reference gene primers served as the basis for estimated nucleated cell counts. Some clones are missing from TCRdb's copy, which holds only in-frame ones; the method was immunoSEQ multiplex PCR. V and J calls and clone size come straight from that table; D and trimming were deduced from the DNA. The repertoire holds hundreds of thousands of clones, with approximately 83% as singletons. This receptor was obtained from a woman aged 25-40 years who had recovered from COVID-19. The material sequenced was peripheral blood. The rearrangement uses TRBV19 and TRBJ1-5, with TRBD1 matching over 8 bases. For the CDR3, the DNA is TGTGCCAGTAGGGTAGGGACAGGTGGACAGCCCCAGCATTTT. Protein sequence: CASRVGTGGQPQHF.